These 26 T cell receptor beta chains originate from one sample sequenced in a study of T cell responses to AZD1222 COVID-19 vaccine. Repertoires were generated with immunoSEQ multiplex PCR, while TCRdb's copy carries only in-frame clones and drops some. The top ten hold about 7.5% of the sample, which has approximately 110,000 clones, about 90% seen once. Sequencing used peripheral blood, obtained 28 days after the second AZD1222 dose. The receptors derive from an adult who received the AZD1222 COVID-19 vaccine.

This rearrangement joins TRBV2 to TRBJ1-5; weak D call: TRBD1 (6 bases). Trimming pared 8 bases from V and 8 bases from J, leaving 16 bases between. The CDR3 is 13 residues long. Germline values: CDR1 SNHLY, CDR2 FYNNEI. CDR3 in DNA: TGTGCCAGCGTACGGACAGTCAGTGAGCCCCAGCATTTT. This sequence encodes CASVRTVSEPQHF.

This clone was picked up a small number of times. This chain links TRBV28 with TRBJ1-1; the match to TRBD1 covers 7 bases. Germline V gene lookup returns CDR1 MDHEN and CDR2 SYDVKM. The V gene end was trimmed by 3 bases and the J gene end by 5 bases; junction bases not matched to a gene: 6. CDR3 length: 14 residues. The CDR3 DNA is TGTGCCAGCAGTTTGAGACAGGGAAGGACTGAAGCTTTCTTT. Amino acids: CASSLRQGRTEAFF. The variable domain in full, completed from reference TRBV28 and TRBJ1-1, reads DVKVTQSSRYLVKRTGEKVFLECVQDMDHENMFWYRQDPGLGLRLIYFSYDVKMKEKGDIPEGYSVSREKKERFSLILESASTNQTSMYLCASSLRQGRTEAFFGQGTRLTVV.

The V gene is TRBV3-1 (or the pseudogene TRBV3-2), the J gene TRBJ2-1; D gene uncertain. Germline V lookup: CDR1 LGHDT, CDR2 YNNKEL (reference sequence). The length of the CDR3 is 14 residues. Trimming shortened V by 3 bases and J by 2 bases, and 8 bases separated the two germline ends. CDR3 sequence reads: CASSQIDTYNEQFF. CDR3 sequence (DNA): TGTGCCAGCAGCCAGATAGACACCTACAATGAGCAGTTCTTC.

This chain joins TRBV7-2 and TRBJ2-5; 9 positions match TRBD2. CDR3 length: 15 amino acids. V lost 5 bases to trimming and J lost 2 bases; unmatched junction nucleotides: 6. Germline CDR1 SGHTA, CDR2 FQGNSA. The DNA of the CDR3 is TGTGCCAGCAGCCCGACTAGCGGAACTCAAGAGACCCAGTACTTC. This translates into CASSPTSGTQETQYF.

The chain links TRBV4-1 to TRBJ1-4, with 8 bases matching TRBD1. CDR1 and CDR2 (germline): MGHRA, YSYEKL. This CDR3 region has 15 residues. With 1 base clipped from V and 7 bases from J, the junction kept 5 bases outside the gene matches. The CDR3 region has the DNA TGCGCCAGCAGCCAAGGCAGGGGGCGGTTTGAAAAACTGTTTTTT. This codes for CASSQGRGRFEKLFF.

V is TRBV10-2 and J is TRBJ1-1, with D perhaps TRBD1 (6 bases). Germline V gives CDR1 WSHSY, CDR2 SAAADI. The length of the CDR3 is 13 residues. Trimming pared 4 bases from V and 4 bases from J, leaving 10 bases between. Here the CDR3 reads CASSVGGGTEAFF. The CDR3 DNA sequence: TGCGCCAGCAGTGTTGGAGGGGGCACTGAAGCTTTCTTT.

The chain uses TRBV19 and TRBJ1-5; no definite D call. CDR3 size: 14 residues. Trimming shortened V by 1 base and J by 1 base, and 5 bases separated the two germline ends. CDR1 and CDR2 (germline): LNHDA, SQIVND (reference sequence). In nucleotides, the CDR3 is TGTGCCAGTAGTATAGCCCGCAGCAATCAGCCCCAGCATTTT. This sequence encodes CASSIARSNQPQHF.

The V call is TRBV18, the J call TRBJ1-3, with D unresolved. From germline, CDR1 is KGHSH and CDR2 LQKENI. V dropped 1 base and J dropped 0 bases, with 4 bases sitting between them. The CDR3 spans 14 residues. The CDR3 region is CASSPQSSGNTIYF. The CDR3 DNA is TGTGCCAGCTCACCACAGAGCTCTGGAAACACCATATATTTT.

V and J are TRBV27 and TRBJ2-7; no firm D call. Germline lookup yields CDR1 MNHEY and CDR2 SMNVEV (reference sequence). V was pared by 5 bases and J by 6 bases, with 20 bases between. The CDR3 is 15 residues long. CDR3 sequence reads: CASSPLAAGPREQYF. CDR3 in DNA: TGTGCCAGCAGTCCCCTGGCGGCTGGGCCTCGCGAGCAGTACTTC.

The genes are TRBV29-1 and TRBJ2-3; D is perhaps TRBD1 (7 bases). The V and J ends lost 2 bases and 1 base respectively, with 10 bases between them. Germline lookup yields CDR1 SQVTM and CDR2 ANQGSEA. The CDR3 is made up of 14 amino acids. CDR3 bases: TGCAGCGTTGAACGGGGGACAGGCACAGATACGCAGTATTTT. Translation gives CSVERGTGTDTQYF.

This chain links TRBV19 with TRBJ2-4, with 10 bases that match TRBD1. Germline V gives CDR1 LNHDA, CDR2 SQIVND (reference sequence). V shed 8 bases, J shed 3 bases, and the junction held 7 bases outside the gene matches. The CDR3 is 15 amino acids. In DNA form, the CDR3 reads TGTGCCAGTTGGGACAGGGGCGGTCTCAAAAACATTCAGTACTTC. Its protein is CASWDRGGLKNIQYF.

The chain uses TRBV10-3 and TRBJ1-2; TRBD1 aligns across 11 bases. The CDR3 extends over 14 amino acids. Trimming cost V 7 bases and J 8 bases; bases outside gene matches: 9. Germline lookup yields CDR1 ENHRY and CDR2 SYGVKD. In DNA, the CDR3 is TGTGCCATCAACCTGGGACAGGGGGTACGAGGCTACACCTTC. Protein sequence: CAINLGQGVRGYTF.

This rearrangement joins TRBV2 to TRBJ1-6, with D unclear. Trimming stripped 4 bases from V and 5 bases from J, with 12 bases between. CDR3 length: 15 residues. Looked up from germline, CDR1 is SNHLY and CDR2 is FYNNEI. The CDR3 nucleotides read TGTGCCAGCAGTGTGCAATTGCTCAATAATTCACCCCTCCACTTT. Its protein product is CASSVQLLNNSPLHF.

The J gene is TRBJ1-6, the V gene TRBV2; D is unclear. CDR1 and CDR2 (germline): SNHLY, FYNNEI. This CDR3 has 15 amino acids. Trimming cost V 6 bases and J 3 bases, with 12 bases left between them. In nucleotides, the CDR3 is TGTGCCAGCAGGCCTGAAGGAGGCTATAATTCACCCCTCCACTTT. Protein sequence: CASRPEGGYNSPLHF.

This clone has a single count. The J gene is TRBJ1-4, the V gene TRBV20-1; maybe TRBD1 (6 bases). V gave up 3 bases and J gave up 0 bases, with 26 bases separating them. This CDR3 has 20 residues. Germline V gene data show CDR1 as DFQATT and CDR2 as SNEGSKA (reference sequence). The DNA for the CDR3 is TGCAGTGCTAGTGGGGTACGACGGGGGCCCCAGTTTTCAACTAATGAAAAACTGTTTTTT. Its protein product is CSASGVRRGPQFSTNEKLFF.

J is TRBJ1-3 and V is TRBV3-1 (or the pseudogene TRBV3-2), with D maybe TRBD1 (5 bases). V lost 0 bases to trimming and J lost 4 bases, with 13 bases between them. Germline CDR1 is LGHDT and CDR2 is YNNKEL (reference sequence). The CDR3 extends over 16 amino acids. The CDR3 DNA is TGTGCCAGCAGCCAAGATTTACAGGCGGGGGGAAACACCATATATTTT. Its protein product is CASSQDLQAGGNTIYF.

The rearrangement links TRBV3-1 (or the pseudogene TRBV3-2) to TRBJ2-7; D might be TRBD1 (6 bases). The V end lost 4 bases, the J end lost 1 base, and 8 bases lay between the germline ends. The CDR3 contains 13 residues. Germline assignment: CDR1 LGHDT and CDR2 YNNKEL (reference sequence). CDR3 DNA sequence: TGTGCCAGCAGCCGCGGACAGTCCTACGAGCAGTACTTC. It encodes CASSRGQSYEQYF.

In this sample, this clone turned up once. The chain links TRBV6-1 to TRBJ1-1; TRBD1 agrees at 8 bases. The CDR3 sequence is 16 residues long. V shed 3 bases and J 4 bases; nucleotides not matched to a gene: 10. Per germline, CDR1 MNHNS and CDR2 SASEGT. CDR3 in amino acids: CASSDLPGGVSTEAFF. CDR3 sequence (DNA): TGTGCCAGCAGTGACCTACCAGGGGGCGTGAGCACTGAAGCTTTCTTT.

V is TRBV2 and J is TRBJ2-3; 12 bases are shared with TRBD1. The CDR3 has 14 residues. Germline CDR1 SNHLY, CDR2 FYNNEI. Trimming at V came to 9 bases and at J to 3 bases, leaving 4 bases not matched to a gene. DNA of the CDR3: TGTGCCAGACGGGACAGGGGGCAGACAGATACGCAGTATTTT. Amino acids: CARRDRGQTDTQYF.

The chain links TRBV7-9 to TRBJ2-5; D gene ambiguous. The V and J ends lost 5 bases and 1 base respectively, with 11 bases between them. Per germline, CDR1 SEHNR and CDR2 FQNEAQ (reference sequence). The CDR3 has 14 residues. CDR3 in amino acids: CASSPPGSQETQYF. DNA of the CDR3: TGTGCCAGCAGCCCCCCAGGTAGCCAAGAGACCCAGTACTTC. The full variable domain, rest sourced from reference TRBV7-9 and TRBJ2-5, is DTGVSQNPRHKITKRGQNVTFRCDPISEHNRLYWYRQTLGQGPEFLTYFQNEAQLEKSRLLSDRFSAERPKGSFSTLEIQRTEQGDSAMYLCASSPPGSQETQYFGPGTRLLVL.

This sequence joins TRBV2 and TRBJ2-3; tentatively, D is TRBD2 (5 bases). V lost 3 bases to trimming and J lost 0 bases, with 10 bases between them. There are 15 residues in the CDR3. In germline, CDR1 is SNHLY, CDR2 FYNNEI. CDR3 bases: TGTGCCAGCAGTGAGGACTTCCCTAGCACAGATACGCAGTATTTT. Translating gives CASSEDFPSTDTQYF.

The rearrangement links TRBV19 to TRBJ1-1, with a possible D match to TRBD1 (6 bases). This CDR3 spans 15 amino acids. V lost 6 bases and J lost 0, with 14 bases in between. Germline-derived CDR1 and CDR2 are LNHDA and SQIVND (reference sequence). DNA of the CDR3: TGTGCCAGTAGAATCGACAGGAAAATGAACACTGAAGCTTTCTTT. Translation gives CASRIDRKMNTEAFF.

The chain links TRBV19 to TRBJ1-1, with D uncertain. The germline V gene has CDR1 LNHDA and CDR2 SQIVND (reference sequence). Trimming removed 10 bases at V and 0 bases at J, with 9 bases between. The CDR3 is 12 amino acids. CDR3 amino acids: CATKALNTEAFF. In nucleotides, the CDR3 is TGTGCCACTAAAGCATTGAACACTGAAGCTTTCTTT.

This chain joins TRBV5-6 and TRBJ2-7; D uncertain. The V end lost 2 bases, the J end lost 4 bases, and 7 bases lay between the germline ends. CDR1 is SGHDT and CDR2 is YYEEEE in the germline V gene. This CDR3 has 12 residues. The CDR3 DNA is TGTGCCAGCAGCTTTGTCGGATACGAGCAGTACTTC. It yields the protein CASSFVGYEQYF.

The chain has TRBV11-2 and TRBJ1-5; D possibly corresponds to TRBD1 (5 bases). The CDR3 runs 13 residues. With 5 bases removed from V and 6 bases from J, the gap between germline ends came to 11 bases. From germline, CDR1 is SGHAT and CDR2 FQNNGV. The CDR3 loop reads CASSSIQGQPQHF. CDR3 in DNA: TGTGCCAGCAGCAGCATTCAGGGTCAGCCCCAGCATTTT. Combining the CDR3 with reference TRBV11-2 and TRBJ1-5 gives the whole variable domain EAGVAQSPRYKIIEKRQSVAFWCNPISGHATLYWYQQILGQGPKLLIQFQNNGVVDDSQLPKDRFSAERLKGVDSTLKIQPAKLEDSAVYLCASSSIQGQPQHFGDGTRLSIL.

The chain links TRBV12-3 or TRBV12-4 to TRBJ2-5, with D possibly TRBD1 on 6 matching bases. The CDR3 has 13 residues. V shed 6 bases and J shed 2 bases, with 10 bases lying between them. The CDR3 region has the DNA TGTGCCAGCAGACTCGGACAGCAAGAGACCCAGTACTTC. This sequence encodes CASRLGQQETQYF.